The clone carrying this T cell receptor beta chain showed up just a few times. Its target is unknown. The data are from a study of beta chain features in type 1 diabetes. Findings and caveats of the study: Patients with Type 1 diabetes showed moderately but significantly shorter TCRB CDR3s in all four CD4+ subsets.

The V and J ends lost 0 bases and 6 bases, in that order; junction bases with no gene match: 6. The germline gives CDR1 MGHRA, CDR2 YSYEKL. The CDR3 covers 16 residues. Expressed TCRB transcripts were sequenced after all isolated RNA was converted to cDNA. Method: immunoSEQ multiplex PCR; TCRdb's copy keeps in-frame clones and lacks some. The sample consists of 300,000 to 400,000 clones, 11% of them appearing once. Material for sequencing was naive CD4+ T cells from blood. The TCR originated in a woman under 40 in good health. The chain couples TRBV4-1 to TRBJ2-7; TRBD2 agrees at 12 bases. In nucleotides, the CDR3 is TGCGCCAGCAGCCAAGAGACTAGCGGGAGCTTACGCGAGCAGTACTTC. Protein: CASSQETSGSLREQYF.